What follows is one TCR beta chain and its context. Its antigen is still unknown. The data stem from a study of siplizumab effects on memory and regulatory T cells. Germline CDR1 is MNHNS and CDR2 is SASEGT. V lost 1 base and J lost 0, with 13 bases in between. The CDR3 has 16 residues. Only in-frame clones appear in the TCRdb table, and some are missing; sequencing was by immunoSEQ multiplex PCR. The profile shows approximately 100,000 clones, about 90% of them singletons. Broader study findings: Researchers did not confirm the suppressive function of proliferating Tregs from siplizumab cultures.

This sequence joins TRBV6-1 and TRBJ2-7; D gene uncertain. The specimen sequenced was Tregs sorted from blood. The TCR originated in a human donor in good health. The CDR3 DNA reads TGTGCCAGCAGTGAAGGAAGGTCAGCGAGCTCCTACGAGCAGTACTTC. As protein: CASSEGRSASSYEQYF.